This record concerns one TCR beta chain sequence. The data were taken from a study of blood T cell repertoires in COVID-19. Study as a whole: The study drew acute and convalescent COVID-19 samples from the United States, Italy and Spain. PBMCs, B-cell-depleted T cells, or T cells provided the cDNA or gDNA that made up the material.

Source study methods: It was from reference gene primer amplification that nucleated cell counts were estimated. Profiled with immunoSEQ multiplex PCR; TCRdb holds only in-frame clones, not every one. V and J calls and clone size follow that table, whereas D and trimming were derived from the DNA. The sample holds some 400,000 clones, 90% seen once. The CDR3 contains 15 residues. Trimming cost V 5 bases and J 3 bases, with 14 bases left between them. CDR1 and CDR2 from the germline V gene are MNHEY and SMNVEV (reference sequence). The chain joins TRBV27 to TRBJ1-3, with no clear D. The sequenced sample consisted of peripheral blood. The clonotype was recovered from a man younger than 35 with active or convalescent COVID-19. CDR3 protein: CASSPRGVFGNTIYF. As DNA, the CDR3 is TGTGCCAGCAGTCCCCGGGGAGTTTTTGGAAACACCATATATTTT.